Listed below are T cell receptor beta chains from one sample, sequenced in a study of post-analysis software for immune sequencing data. Each CDR3 protein is one row after TCRdb ran MiXCR on the PCR reads. The sample holds about half a million distinct CDR3 sequences; around 40% are singletons and the top ten take 12%. The sequencing input was blood. The receptors were gathered from a girl between 5 and 17 years old with multiple sclerosis. Each CDR3 is given with its conserved first and last residue. Each record gives: J gene, V gene, D gene, clone size, CDR3 protein, CDR3 DNA. The D gene is left open where the match is weak. Clone size, where shown, is once, few, many, or a class for clones that have expanded.

>TRBJ2-7|TRBV6-2/TRBV6-3|-|-
CASSGRYYEQYF
TGTGCCAGCAGCGGTCGTTACTACGAGCAGTACTTC
>TRBJ1-4|TRBV29-1|-|few
CSAVRGGNEKLFF
TGCAGCGCCGTGAGGGGCGGGAATGAAAAACTGTTTTTT
>TRBJ1-2|TRBV7-2|-|-
CASSLLSSYGYTF
TGTGCCAGCAGCTTACTCTCCAGCTATGGCTACACCTTC
>TRBJ2-3|TRBV28|-|few
CASSLYGAGTDTQYF
TGTGCCAGCAGTTTATATGGGGCAGGCACAGATACGCAGTATTTT
>TRBJ2-1|TRBV6-6|-|-
CASSYGESEQFF
TGTGCCAGCAGTTACGGGGAGAGTGAGCAGTTCTTC
>TRBJ2-5|TRBV6-5|-|few
CASRRPYQETQYF
TGTGCCAGCAGACGTCCGTACCAAGAGACCCAGTACTTC
>TRBJ1-1|TRBV30|-|-
CAWNPAGAVTEAFF
TGTGCCTGGAATCCGGCAGGGGCTGTCACTGAAGCTTTCTTT
>TRBJ2-3|TRBV12-3/TRBV12-4|TRBD2|-
CASSLRLAGGGDAQYF
TGTGCCAGCAGTTTAAGGCTAGCGGGAGGAGGGGATGCGCAATATTTT
>TRBJ2-5|TRBV20-1|TRBD2|once
CSARDLRSSGRETQYF
TGCAGTGCTAGAGATCTTCGAAGTAGCGGGAGAGAGACCCAGTACTTC
>TRBJ2-5|TRBV9|TRBD2|-
CASSVGSGGETRYF
TGTGCCAGCAGCGTAGGATCGGGGGGGGAGACCCGGTACTTC
>TRBJ2-7|TRBV24-1|-|few
CATSDLRLARLRYEQYF
TGTGCCACCAGTGATTTGAGGTTAGCCCGGTTGAGGTACGAGCAGTACTTC
>TRBJ2-1|TRBV7-7|-|few
CASSFSPPGEQFF
TGTGCTAGCAGCTTCTCCCCACCGGGTGAGCAGTTCTTC
>TRBJ2-5|TRBV12-5|-|-
CASGLSHASLETQYF
TGTGCTAGTGGTTTGTCCCACGCTAGTCTGGAGACCCAGTACTTC
>TRBJ2-5|TRBV20-1|TRBD2|few
CSARDSGGRETQYF
TGCAGTGCTAGAGATTCTGGCGGGAGAGAGACCCAGTACTTC
>TRBJ1-1|TRBV29-1|-|-
CSVAGVMNAEAFF
TGCAGCGTTGCGGGGGTTATGAACGCTGAAGCTTTCTTT
>TRBJ1-1|TRBV29-1|-|-
CSVDNVGFGGEAFF
TGCAGCGTTGATAACGTCGGTTTTGGGGGAGAAGCTTTCTTT
>TRBJ2-7|TRBV9|-|-
CASSPRTSYYEQYF
TGTGCCAGCAGCCCCCGGACAAGTTACTACGAGCAGTACTTC
>TRBJ2-1|TRBV7-9|TRBD2|-
CASSPLRTSGVCYEQFF
TGTGCCAGCAGCCCCCTGAGGACTAGCGGGGTCTGTTATGAGCAGTTCTTC
>TRBJ2-3|TRBV11-2|-|-
CASSPERVDTQYF
TGTGCCAGCAGCCCAGAAAGAGTAGATACGCAGTATTTT
>TRBJ2-1|TRBV5-6|TRBD2|few
CASSRITTSGSGNEQFF
TGTGCCAGCAGCCGAATAACGACTAGCGGGAGTGGGAATGAGCAGTTCTTC
>TRBJ2-5|TRBV18|-|-
CASSPLSREETQYF
TGTGCCAGCTCACCACTCTCCAGGGAAGAGACCCAGTACTTC
>TRBJ2-1|TRBV6-2/TRBV6-3|TRBD2|few
CASSYPTLLAGEVNEQFF
TGTGCCAGCAGTTACCCTACCTTACTAGCGGGAGAGGTCAATGAGCAGTTCTTC
>TRBJ2-1|TRBV7-3|TRBD2|few
CASSKTSGSYNERFF
TGTGCCAGCTCCAAGACTAGCGGGTCCTACAATGAGCGGTTCTTC
>TRBJ1-1|TRBV29-1|TRBD1|-
CSVVDRDEAFF
TGCAGCGTCGTGGACAGGGACGAAGCTTTCTTT
>TRBJ2-1|TRBV2|-|few
CATDQGPDHNEQFF
TGTGCCACTGATCAAGGCCCCGATCACAATGAGCAGTTCTTC
>TRBJ2-3|TRBV27|-|-
CASSFRATQGRDTQYF
TGTGCCAGCAGTTTTAGGGCCACCCAGGGAAGAGATACGCAGTATTTT
>TRBJ2-3|TRBV2|-|-
CASNWVDTQYF
TGTGCCAGCAATTGGGTAGATACGCAGTATTTT
>TRBJ1-2|TRBV3-1|-|few
CASSQVSVSNYGYTF
TGTGCCAGCAGCCAAGTCTCCGTATCTAACTATGGCTACACCTTC
>TRBJ1-1|TRBV12-3/TRBV12-4|-|-
CASMSLGGSEAFF
TGTGCCAGCATGTCCCTTGGGGGATCGGAAGCTTTCTTT
>TRBJ1-2|TRBV7-2|TRBD1|-
CASSVNTGGLDGYTF
TGTGCCAGCAGCGTAAATACAGGGGGGCTGGATGGCTACACCTTC
>TRBJ2-4|TRBV7-3|-|-
CASSSTGFQNIQYF
TGTGCCAGCAGCTCAACTGGGTTCCAGAACATTCAGTACTTC
>TRBJ2-6|TRBV27|TRBD1|-
CASSTRGPSGANVLTF
TGTGCCAGCAGCACTAGGGGGCCGTCTGGGGCCAACGTCCTGACTTTC
>TRBJ1-2|TRBV7-9|-|-
CASSNPNNYGYTF
TGTGCCAGCAGCAACCCGAACAACTATGGCTACACCTTC
>TRBJ2-1|TRBV20-1|-|few
CSAIPLRVVSYNEQFF
TGCAGTGCGATCCCTTTGCGGGTCGTCTCCTACAATGAGCAGTTCTTC
>TRBJ2-5|TRBV28|TRBD1|-
CAGRGQGVSGTQYF
TGTGCCGGCAGGGGACAGGGGGTCTCAGGGACCCAGTACTTC
>TRBJ2-3|TRBV4-2|TRBD2|few
CASSPGLAGAGTDTQYF
TGTGCCAGCAGCCCCGGACTAGCGGGAGCCGGCACAGATACGCAGTATTTT
>TRBJ2-5|TRBV20-1|-|many
CSPNQETQYF
TGCAGTCCTAACCAGGAGACCCAGTACTTC
>TRBJ2-1|TRBV4-3|-|few
CASSQEPRSSALRNEQFF
TGCGCCAGCAGCCAAGAACCTCGCAGCAGTGCTCTTCGAAATGAGCAGTTCTTC
>TRBJ2-5|TRBV7-9|-|few
CASSLAGSETQYF
TGTGCCAGCAGCTTAGCAGGGTCGGAGACCCAGTACTTC
>TRBJ2-4|TRBV28|TRBD2|few
CASSLTSGRQLLQYF
TGTGCCAGCAGTCTCACTAGCGGGAGACAACTCCTGCAGTACTTC
>TRBJ2-5|TRBV28|-|-
CASSSPSYTKYF
TGTGCCAGCAGTTCCCCCTCTTACACGAAGTACTTC
>TRBJ1-3|TRBV6-6|-|-
CASTGVAGNTIYF
TGTGCCAGCACAGGGGTTGCCGGAAACACCATATATTTT
>TRBJ2-3|TRBV5-1|-|-
CASSLDRVADTQYF
TGCGCCAGCAGCTTGGACAGGGTGGCAGATACGCAGTATTTT
>TRBJ2-6|TRBV20-1|-|-
CSARDMADSGANVLTF
TGCAGTGCTAGAGATATGGCAGACTCTGGGGCCAACGTCCTGACTTTC
>TRBJ1-1|TRBV7-7|-|-
CASSPGPPNTEAFF
TGTGCTAGCAGCCCGGGACCGCCGAACACTGAAGCTTTCTTT
>TRBJ2-1|TRBV20-1|-|-
CSEFSSSSYNKQFF
TGCAGCGAATTCAGCTCGAGCTCCTACAATAAGCAGTTCTTC
>TRBJ2-5|TRBV6-5|TRBD1|-
CASSAGGVETQYF
TGTGCCAGCAGTGCAGGGGGCGTAGAGACCCAGTACTTC
>TRBJ2-7|TRBV28|TRBD1|few
CASRWTGTYEQYF
TGTGCCAGCAGGTGGACAGGTACCTACGAGCAGTACTTC
>TRBJ2-1|TRBV5-1|TRBD1|-
CASSWGQEYNEQFF
TGCGCCAGCAGCTGGGGACAGGAATACAATGAGCAGTTCTTC
>TRBJ1-2|TRBV20-1|-|few
CSAQKAGLRAYGYTF
TGCAGTGCGCAGAAGGCGGGGTTGAGAGCCTATGGCTACACCTTC
>TRBJ2-7|TRBV7-9|-|once
CASSLRGRGPYEQYF
TGTGCCAGCAGCTTAAGAGGGCGAGGACCCTACGAGCAGTACTTC
>TRBJ2-5|TRBV25-1|TRBD1|few
CASSDHRGQETQYF
TGTGCCAGCAGTGACCACAGGGGTCAGGAGACCCAGTACTTC
>TRBJ2-5|TRBV9|TRBD2|-
CASSVEAGGRTQYF
TGTGCCAGCAGCGTAGAAGCGGGAGGTCGGACCCAGTACTTC
>TRBJ2-1|TRBV4-3|TRBD2|few
CASSRVGLAGYNEQFF
TGCGCCAGCAGCCGAGTGGGACTAGCGGGGTACAATGAGCAGTTCTTC
>TRBJ2-1|TRBV12-3/TRBV12-4|-|-
CASTTLGLSYNEQFF
TGTGCCAGCACCACGTTGGGACTGTCCTACAATGAGCAGTTCTTC
>TRBJ1-1|TRBV10-2|-|-
CASKRQANTEAFF
TGCGCCAGCAAACGACAGGCAAACACTGAGGCTTTCTTT
>TRBJ2-7|TRBV20-1|TRBD2|-
CSAPGGRSSYEQYF
TGCAGTGCTCCTGGCGGGAGGAGCTCCTACGAGCAGTACTTC
>TRBJ2-1|TRBV7-2|-|-
CASSLVVDGGNEQFF
TGTGCCAGCAGCTTAGTGGTTGACGGGGGCAATGAGCAGTTCTTC
>TRBJ2-1|TRBV2|TRBD2|many
CASLAGPSYNEQFF
TGTGCCAGCCTAGCGGGACCCTCCTACAATGAGCAGTTCTTC